These 14 T cell receptor beta chains were sequenced from one sample in a study of technical replicates of blood from several donors. Sequencing was performed with immunoSEQ multiplex PCR; in TCRdb, only in-frame clones are kept and a portion is missing. The repertoire includes about 80,000 clones, around 90% of them detected once, and about 0.4% sits in the top ten. The specimen sequenced was T cells isolated from PBMCs. All receptors derive from a human donor in good health.

The J gene is TRBJ2-3, the V gene TRBV6-1; possibly TRBD2 for D (6 bases). Germline V gene data show CDR1 as MNHNS and CDR2 as SASEGT. The V end lost 5 bases, the J end lost 4 bases, and 13 bases lay between the germline ends. The CDR3 extends over 14 amino acids. The CDR3 is CASSWRARADTQYF. The CDR3 bases are TGTGCCAGCAGTTGGAGGGCGCGGGCAGATACGCAGTATTTT.

This sequence joins TRBV7-9 and TRBJ2-1, with D possibly being TRBD1 (5 bases). V was trimmed by 4 bases and J by 9 bases, leaving 13 bases between them. Germline CDR1 is SEHNR and CDR2 is FQNEAQ (reference sequence). The CDR3 extends over 13 amino acids. The CDR3: CASSSQGSREQFF. DNA of the CDR3: TGTGCCAGCAGCTCCCAGGGTTCACGTGAGCAGTTCTTC.

This chain joins TRBV19 and TRBJ2-7, with a weak D call TRBD1 (6 bases). V dropped 3 bases and J dropped 2 bases, with 11 bases sitting between them. This CDR3 region has 14 residues. CDR1 and CDR2 (germline): LNHDA, SQIVND (reference sequence). CDR3 coding DNA: TGTGCCAGTAGTATGGGACATACCACCTACGAGCAGTACTTC. Translating gives CASSMGHTTYEQYF.

This clone was seen just once. The rearrangement uses TRBV11-3 and TRBJ2-6; D remains ambiguous. V gave up 2 bases and J gave up 3 bases, with 8 bases separating them. Per germline, CDR1 SGHNT and CDR2 YENEEA. This CDR3 region has 15 residues. This CDR3 reads CASSLFYGGANVLTF. CDR3 DNA sequence: TGTGCCAGCAGCTTATTTTACGGTGGGGCCAACGTCCTGACTTTC.

The chain is built from TRBV10-2 and TRBJ1-1; the match to TRBD1 covers 7 bases. Germline CDR1 and CDR2: WSHSY and SAAADI. The CDR3 runs 17 residues. V was clipped by 4 bases and J by 0 bases; unmatched bases: 11. This CDR3 reads CASSGYRGRVVNTEAFF. The CDR3 DNA reads as TGCGCCAGCAGTGGTTACAGGGGAAGGGTCGTGAACACTGAAGCTTTCTTT.

The sample holds a few counts of this clone. V is TRBV4-1 and J is TRBJ1-1; D possibly corresponds to TRBD1 (5 bases). The CDR3 spans 14 residues. Germline V gives CDR1 MGHRA, CDR2 YSYEKL. With 4 bases removed from V and 4 bases from J, the gap between germline ends came to 13 bases. This CDR3 is CASSLTTGATEAFF. The CDR3 DNA reads TGCGCCAGCAGCCTTACAACAGGAGCCACTGAAGCTTTCTTT.

The chain employs TRBV30 and TRBJ2-1; no clear D. CDR3 length equals 13 residues. CDR1 GTSNPN and CDR2 SVGIG come from the germline V gene (reference sequence). Trimming removed 5 bases from V and 3 bases from J, with 11 bases in between. The CDR3 DNA sequence: TGTGCCTGGCAAAGCGCTTTCTACAATGAGCAGTTCTTC. Amino acids: CAWQSAFYNEQFF.

This sequence joins TRBV13 and TRBJ1-2; D unclear. V lost 8 bases and J 5 bases, leaving 18 bases between the germline ends. The CDR3 contains 14 residues. Germline CDR1 and CDR2: PRHDT and FYEKMQ (reference sequence). In DNA form, the CDR3 reads TGTGCCAGCGCGCCGGGAATGATTATTTATGGCTACACCTTC. It yields the protein CASAPGMIIYGYTF.

The sample holds a few counts of this clone. The chain employs TRBV29-1 and TRBJ1-1; D remains ambiguous. The CDR3 runs 11 residues. Per the germline V gene, CDR1 is SQVTM and CDR2 is ANQGSEA. The V gene lost 6 bases and the J gene lost 2 bases, with 7 bases spanning the gap. The CDR3 loop reads CSVRSNTEAFF. Here the CDR3 DNA reads TGCAGCGTGCGGAGTAACACTGAAGCTTTCTTT.

The rearrangement uses TRBV4-1 and TRBJ2-7; 7 bases agree with TRBD1. CDR1 is MGHRA, CDR2 YSYEKL, per germline. CDR3 size: 15 residues. V gave up 4 bases and J gave up 5 bases; unmatched junction bases: 11. The CDR3 spells CASSRTGTAYDEQYF. CDR3 DNA sequence: TGCGCCAGCAGCCGGACCGGGACAGCCTACGACGAGCAGTACTTC.

This clone was seen just once. This chain uses TRBV19 with TRBJ2-3, with 8 nucleotides matching TRBD2. The CDR3 sequence is 17 residues long. Germline V gives CDR1 LNHDA, CDR2 SQIVND (reference sequence). V trimming: 3 bases; J trimming: 1 base; junction bases outside the gene matches: 9. This chain's CDR3 is CASSILAGKSGTDTQYF. DNA of the CDR3: TGTGCCAGTAGTATTTTAGCGGGGAAGTCAGGCACAGATACGCAGTATTTT.

CDR3 bases: TGTGCCAGCTTTCCCACTGGAAACACCATATATTTT. Translating gives CASFPTGNTIYF. The chain recombines TRBV2 with TRBJ1-3; D remains unclear. Deletions cut 8 bases from V and 2 bases from J, with 7 bases between. This CDR3 has 12 residues. Germline CDR1 and CDR2: SNHLY and FYNNEI.

The genes are TRBV7-9 and TRBJ1-1, with TRBD1 identical over 7 bases. Per germline, CDR1 SEHNR and CDR2 FQNEAQ (reference sequence). J gave up 12 bases and V 5 bases, and 15 bases lay outside the gene matches. CDR3 size: 14 residues. The CDR3 bases are TGTGCCAGCAGCAAGCAATTACCCGGGACAGATACTTTCTTT. This codes for CASSKQLPGTDTFF.

This clone was seen once. The V call is TRBV7-2, the J call TRBJ2-1; D ambiguous. The germline V gene has CDR1 SGHTA and CDR2 FQGNSA. Trimming pared 5 bases from V and 4 bases from J, leaving 24 bases between. The CDR3 loop spans 18 amino acids. The CDR3 nucleotides read TGTGCCAGCAGCCGTCACATCCTCCGGATGACTGTATACAATGAGCAGTTCTTC. Its protein product is CASSRHILRMTVYNEQFF.